The 26 T cell receptor beta chains in this list originate from one sample, sequenced in a study of T cell repertoires in cytomegalovirus infection. From the reads, TCRdb called clonotypes with MiXCR, one entry per CDR3 protein. In the table there are a few hundred thousand distinct CDR3 sequences, 26% of which are singletons. The sample consisted of PBMCs. The receptor source for this set is a human donor in good health (CMV status not recorded). Some clones in this sample may be carry-over from other donors' samples.

The rearrangement links TRBV7-2 to TRBJ2-7; D gene ambiguous. This CDR3 is built from 15 residues. Trimming pared 3 bases from V and 2 bases from J, leaving 14 bases between. The germline V gene has CDR1 SGHTA and CDR2 FQGNSA. The CDR3 DNA sequence: TGTGCCAGCAGCTTGGGTTCACAGACAACCTACGAGCAGTACTTC. Its translation is CASSLGSQTTYEQYF.

V and J are TRBV7-3 and TRBJ2-5; 9 bases align to TRBD2. This CDR3 has 15 residues. The V gene's germline CDR1 is SGHTA and CDR2 FQGTGA. The V segment lost 3 bases and the J segment 1 base; nucleotides outside the gene matches: 3. The CDR3 loop is CASSFGSGSQETQYF. CDR3 coding DNA: TGTGCCAGCAGCTTTGGTAGCGGGAGCCAAGAGACCCAGTACTTC.

This clonotype was counted many times. The chain couples TRBV7-9 to TRBJ2-1; D uncertain. Trimming stripped 1 base from V and 8 bases from J, with 6 bases between. From germline, CDR1 is SEHNR and CDR2 FQNEAQ (reference sequence). This CDR3 has 12 residues. CDR3 residues: CASSLGHDEQFF. In DNA form, the CDR3 reads TGTGCCAGCAGCTTAGGCCACGATGAGCAGTTCTTC.

The V and J genes are TRBV15 and TRBJ2-3, with TRBD2 matching 8 bases. After removal of 2 bases from V and 1 base from J, the junction contained 5 bases not matched to a gene. This CDR3 contains 16 residues. The germline V gene has CDR1 LNHNV and CDR2 YYDKDF (reference sequence). Here the CDR3 DNA reads TGTGCCACCAGCAGAAATAGCGGGGTGCGCACAGATACGCAGTATTTT. This sequence encodes CATSRNSGVRTDTQYF.

The gene calls are TRBV6-5 and TRBJ2-7; 14 bases are shared with TRBD2. CDR3 size: 18 residues. Germline-derived CDR1 and CDR2 are MNHEY and SVGAGI. V was clipped by 6 bases and J by 5 bases; unmatched bases: 15. Written as DNA, the CDR3 is TGTGCCAGCAGCTCCATCGGAAGACTAGCGGGAGGGCCTGACGAGCAGTACTTC. Translation gives CASSSIGRLAGGPDEQYF.

The chain combines TRBV28 with TRBJ1-4; D unclear. The V end lost 3 bases, the J end lost 5 bases, and 13 bases lay between the germline ends. Germline values: CDR1 MDHEN, CDR2 SYDVKM. This CDR3 has 15 amino acids. CDR3 in amino acids: CASSFLYSSNEKLFF. Written as DNA, the CDR3 is TGTGCCAGCAGTTTCCTATACTCCTCAAATGAAAAACTGTTTTTT.

The chain recombines TRBV10-3 with TRBJ2-7, with D perhaps assigned TRBD1 or TRBD2 (6 bases each). CDR1 is ENHRY, CDR2 SYGVKD, per germline. The CDR3 contains 15 residues. Between the trimmed V and J ends, which lost 3 bases and 0 bases, there was a span of 12 bases. CDR3 amino acids: CAISEGQRVSYEQYF. In DNA, the CDR3 is TGTGCCATCAGTGAAGGACAGCGGGTCTCCTACGAGCAGTACTTC.

The chain recombines TRBV12-3 or TRBV12-4 with TRBJ2-3; D is unclear. The length of the CDR3 is 13 residues. The germline V and J ends were trimmed by 0 bases and 10 bases, with 11 bases remaining between them. The CDR3 protein is CASSLAPGPSQYF. CDR3 nucleotide sequence: TGTGCCAGCAGTTTAGCCCCCGGGCCGTCGCAGTATTTT.

This rearrangement joins TRBV24-1 to TRBJ2-5; TRBD2 aligns across 10 bases. Germline CDR1 is KGHDR and CDR2 is SFDVKD. Trimming at V came to 4 bases and at J to 2 bases, leaving 6 bases not matched to a gene. The CDR3 is 16 amino acids. CDR3 DNA: TGTGCCACCAGTGACCGGTGGACTAGCGGACAAGAGACCCAGTACTTC. The encoded protein is CATSDRWTSGQETQYF.

The J gene is TRBJ2-3, the V gene TRBV20-1, with D perhaps TRBD1 or TRBD2 (5 bases each). V gave up 6 bases and J gave up 2 bases, with 15 bases separating them. Germline V lookup: CDR1 DFQATT, CDR2 SNEGSKA (reference sequence). The CDR3 length is 14 residues. The DNA for the CDR3 is TGCAGTGCCCTGAGGGACGGGGCCACAGATACGCAGTATTTT. Protein sequence: CSALRDGATDTQYF.

This clonotype was seen many times. This chain joins TRBV7-2 and TRBJ2-5; D not resolved. Germline V gene lookup returns CDR1 SGHTA and CDR2 FQGNSA. Trimming left V 0 bases short and J 0 bases short, with 5 bases between. CDR3 length equals 14 residues. This chain's CDR3 is CASSLAVYQETQYF. In DNA form, the CDR3 reads TGTGCCAGCAGCTTAGCGGTGTACCAAGAGACCCAGTACTTC.

This clonotype came up a few times. The chain is built from TRBV12-3 or TRBV12-4 and TRBJ1-1; tentative D call: TRBD1 (6 bases). V dropped 6 bases and J dropped 5 bases, with 16 bases sitting between them. This CDR3 comprises 14 residues. The CDR3 sequence is CASSPQGVGTEAFF. The CDR3 DNA reads as TGTGCCAGCAGCCCACAGGGTGTAGGAACTGAAGCTTTCTTT.

This chain links TRBV7-2 with TRBJ2-1, with 10 positions matching TRBD2. Per germline, CDR1 SGHTA and CDR2 FQGNSA. Trimming cost V 5 bases and J 8 bases; bases outside gene matches: 9. This CDR3 spans 15 amino acids. The CDR3 reads CASSPRAGGPHEQFF. DNA for the CDR3: TGTGCCAGCAGCCCCCGAGCGGGAGGGCCCCATGAGCAGTTCTTC. The full variable domain, completed using reference TRBV7-2 and TRBJ2-1, is GAGVSQSPSNKVTEKGKDVELRCDPISGHTALYWYRQSLGQGLEFLIYFQGNSAPDKSGLPSDRFSAERTGGSVSTLTIQRTQQEDSAVYLCASSPRAGGPHEQFFGPGTRLTVL.

This clonotype was observed a few times. The chain carries TRBV12-3 or TRBV12-4 and TRBJ2-2, with 7 positions matching TRBD2. CDR3 size: 19 residues. The J segment lost 3 bases and the V segment lost 3 bases, leaving 16 bases of the junction unmatched. The CDR3 coding sequence is TGTGCCAGCAGTTTGTTTCTATTTCGTGGGAGGGCCTACACCGGGGAGCTGTTTTTT. As protein: CASSLFLFRGRAYTGELFF.

The rearrangement uses TRBV5-4 and TRBJ2-1; 9 bases are shared with TRBD1. Germline loops: CDR1 SGHNT, CDR2 YYREEE (reference sequence). The CDR3 contains 16 residues. The V gene end was trimmed by 6 bases and the J gene end by 6 bases; junction bases not matched to a gene: 13. CDR3 residues: CASTFISRDRANEQFF. For the CDR3, the DNA is TGTGCCAGCACCTTCATATCCCGGGACAGGGCCAATGAGCAGTTCTTC. The full variable domain, completed using reference TRBV5-4 and TRBJ2-1, is ETGVTQSPTHLIKTRGQQVTLRCSSQSGHNTVSWYQQALGQGPQFIFQYYREEENGRGNFPPRFSGLQFPNYSSELNVNALELDDSALYLCASTFISRDRANEQFFGPGTRLTVL.

At least ten counts were recorded for this clonotype. The chain has TRBV7-2 and TRBJ2-7, with 9 positions matching TRBD1. V lost 2 bases to trimming and J lost 7 bases; unmatched junction nucleotides: 6. The V gene's germline CDR1 is SGHTA and CDR2 FQGNSA. The length of the CDR3 is 14 residues. CDR3 bases: TGTGCCAGCAGCTTATTTGGACAGGGGTTGGAGCAGTACTTC. Translation: CASSLFGQGLEQYF.

This clonotype was seen only a few times. The rearrangement uses TRBV4-1 and TRBJ2-3; TRBD2 agrees at 11 bases. The V segment lost 0 bases and the J segment 2 bases; nucleotides outside the gene matches: 7. CDR3 length: 18 residues. The germline gives CDR1 MGHRA, CDR2 YSYEKL. This CDR3 is CASSQDSIAGGNTDTQYF. Written as DNA, the CDR3 is TGCGCCAGCAGCCAAGACTCCATAGCGGGAGGGAACACAGATACGCAGTATTTT.

The chain recombines TRBV7-2 with TRBJ2-5; 8 nucleotides agree with TRBD1. The CDR3 has 15 amino acids. Germline assignment: CDR1 SGHTA and CDR2 FQGNSA. Trimming took 4 bases from V and 5 from J; bases not matched to a gene: 9. CDR3 loop: CASSSQITGGETQYF. The CDR3 region has the DNA TGTGCCAGCAGCTCCCAAATTACAGGGGGGGAGACCCAGTACTTC.

The rearrangement joins TRBV4-1 to TRBJ1-5; D gene uncertain. Germline V gene data show CDR1 as MGHRA and CDR2 as YSYEKL. Deletions cut 0 bases from V and 2 bases from J, with 11 bases between. CDR3 size: 16 residues. DNA for the CDR3: TGCGCCAGCAGCCAAGACGACCGTGCCGGCAATCAGCCCCAGCATTTT. Translating it yields CASSQDDRAGNQPQHF.

J is TRBJ1-1 and V is TRBV6-5; D unclear. The germline gives CDR1 MNHEY, CDR2 SVGAGI. V was clipped by 2 bases and J by 4 bases, with 11 bases between them. The CDR3 is 14 amino acids. The CDR3 nucleotides read TGTGCCAGCAGTTACCGCGTGTATACCACTGAAGCTTTCTTT. It translates to CASSYRVYTTEAFF.

In its sample, this clonotype was seen many times. This chain uses TRBV7-2 with TRBJ1-5, with a weak D call TRBD1 (6 bases). Germline-derived CDR1 and CDR2 are SGHTA and FQGNSA. CDR3 length equals 17 residues. V was trimmed by 1 base and J by 1 base, leaving 14 bases between them. CDR3 DNA: TGTGCCAGCAGCTTAGGGGCGGGGGGCGCGAGCAATCAGCCCCAGCATTTT. Its translation: CASSLGAGGASNQPQHF. Full variable domain (missing parts from reference TRBV7-2 and TRBJ1-5): GAGVSQSPSNKVTEKGKDVELRCDPISGHTALYWYRQSLGQGLEFLIYFQGNSAPDKSGLPSDRFSAERTGGSVSTLTIQRTQQEDSAVYLCASSLGAGGASNQPQHFGDGTRLSIL.

A few counts support this clonotype. The CDR3 nucleotides read TGTGCCAGCAGCCCATCCAACGAGGTCCATTATTACAATGAGCAGTTCTTC. This translates into CASSPSNEVHYYNEQFF. This chain connects TRBV6-2 or TRBV6-3 to TRBJ2-1; D gene ambiguous. The CDR3 has 17 residues. In germline, CDR1 is MNHEY, CDR2 SVGEGT. Trimming took off 6 bases at V and 4 bases at J, with 22 bases between the two ends.

The rearrangement links TRBV6-4 to TRBJ2-1; perhaps TRBD1 as D (5 bases). With 5 bases removed from V and 5 bases from J, the gap between germline ends came to 10 bases. This CDR3 contains 13 residues. CDR1 and CDR2 (germline): MRHNA, SNTAGT. The CDR3 region has the DNA TGTGCCAGCAGTACGACAGATAACAATGAGCAGTTCTTC. It encodes CASSTTDNNEQFF.

The gene calls are TRBV12-3 or TRBV12-4 and TRBJ2-5, with 12 nucleotides matching TRBD1. Trimming at V came to 6 bases and at J to 5 bases, leaving 13 bases not matched to a gene. CDR3 length equals 17 residues. This chain's CDR3 is CASRSVPGQGARETQYF. In nucleotides, the CDR3 is TGTGCCAGCAGAAGCGTCCCGGGACAGGGGGCTAGGGAGACCCAGTACTTC.

The gene calls are TRBV15 and TRBJ2-7, with 11 bases fitting TRBD2. Germline CDR1 and CDR2: LNHNV and YYDKDF (reference sequence). V trimming: 1 base; J trimming: 2 bases; junction bases outside the gene matches: 1. This CDR3 has 15 residues. Here the CDR3 reads CATSRGGLAAYEQYV. The CDR3 DNA reads as TGTGCCACCAGCAGAGGGGGACTAGCGGCCTACGAGCAGTACGTC.

The V and J genes are TRBV19 and TRBJ2-2, with D possibly TRBD1 on 7 matching bases. CDR1 LNHDA and CDR2 SQIVND come from the germline V gene (reference sequence). The CDR3 contains 13 residues. Trimming took off 5 bases at V and 7 bases at J, with 11 bases between the two ends. CDR3 residues: CASSPRGVGELFF. DNA of the CDR3: TGTGCCAGTAGTCCCAGGGGGGTCGGGGAGCTGTTTTTT.